This T cell receptor (beta chain) was documented in a study of blood T cell repertoires in COVID-19. Study context: Italy, Spain and the United States were the sources of the convalescent and acute COVID-19 samples. PBMCs, B-cell-depleted T cells, or T cells provided the cDNA or gDNA that made up the material.

Authors' processing steps: Reference gene primer amplification in the assay estimated nucleated cell counts. The method was immunoSEQ multiplex PCR; TCRdb's version includes in-frame clones alone and lacks a portion of them. V, J and clone size are taken as reported in that table, and D and trimming were inferred from the DNA itself. The sample has about 200,000 clones; approximately 83% are singletons. Between the trimmed V and J ends, which lost 1 base and 2 bases, there was a span of 12 bases. The CDR3 is 17 amino acids. CDR1 and CDR2 (germline): SEHNR, FQNEAQ (reference sequence). This clonotype was obtained from a man between 40 and 49 years old with acute or convalescent COVID-19. Specimen: peripheral blood. This sequence joins TRBV7-9 and TRBJ2-6, with D perhaps matching TRBD2 (5 bases). CDR3 DNA: TGTGCCAGCAGCTTAGGGACTTTACTAACTGGGGCCAACGTCCTGACTTTC. It codes for CASSLGTLLTGANVLTF. The full variable domain, rest sourced from reference TRBV7-9 and TRBJ2-6, is DTGVSQNPRHKITKRGQNVTFRCDPISEHNRLYWYRQTLGQGPEFLTYFQNEAQLEKSRLLSDRFSAERPKGSFSTLEIQRTEQGDSAMYLCASSLGTLLTGANVLTFGAGSRLTVL.